The entry that follows covers one TCR beta chain sequence. TCRdb independently ran MiXCR on the 5' RACE reads; one entry per CDR3 protein. The sample has about 440,000 distinct CDR3 sequences; 20% are singletons. CDR1 and CDR2 (germline): MNHEY, SVGEGT. CDR3 size: 13 residues. The ends lost 8 bases at V and 5 bases at J; junction bases unmatched: 5. This specimen comes from a study of T-cell memory formation after mild COVID-19. The sequence was collected from an adult woman who had mild COVID-19 (a few samples of this study predate the infection). Cell type and time point are not known. The V call is TRBV6-2 or TRBV6-3, the J call TRBJ1-5, with TRBD1 matching over 8 bases. The sample taken for sequencing was PBMCs or a T cell subset sorted from them (not recorded which). CDR3 sequence reads: CASGTGFYQPQHF. The CDR3 nucleotides read TGTGCCAGCGGGACAGGATTCTATCAGCCCCAGCATTTT.